The present entry profiles one T cell receptor beta chain with its context. The antigen this receptor binds is unknown. The input lacks base qualities; no much larger clone sits a single base away. This specimen comes from a study of blood T cell repertoires in COVID-19 (dated by TCRdb to the early 2020s). For the study in its entirety: Samples from collaborators originated in the United States, Italy and Spain and spanned both the acute and convalescent phases of COVID-19. Sample metadata almost always included a de-identified subject ID, COVID-19 status, age in years and sex. Deeply sampled blood TCRbeta repertoires from subjects exposed to, actively infected with, or recovered from COVID-19 were included in the dataset. The samples were drawn from two sources: the first 160 participants of the ongoing ImmuneRACE study, and 950 to 1,500 subjects contributed by 6 global collaborators. The repertoires were released in a freely available public database meant as a resource for research on the immune response to SARS-CoV-2. The prospective study material was composed of cDNA or gDNA derived from T cells, B-cell-depleted T cells, or PBMCs. HLA class I and class II types, where available, came from metadata supplied by the sample provider rather than from assay-based typing. General conclusions and limits of the study: How much clinical and demographic metadata was included differed by source and by participant, and the metadata was provided uncurated.

TCRbeta CDR3 regions were amplified from genomic DNA by means of the immunoSEQ Assay, a bias-controlled multiplex PCR. As for the authors' bioinformatics: The number of nucleated cells in each sample was estimated by amplification of reference gene primers within the assay. To quantify the absolute abundance of each unique TCRbeta CDR3 rearrangement, sequence reads were collapsed and filtered. For each sample, productive Simpson clonality was calculated as the square root of Simpson's diversity index across productive rearrangements. This immuneACCESS table, as held by TCRdb, lists in-frame sequences with V and J called but not all clones. Of the missing ones, under half trace to an unresolved V gene in checked studies; the others have no known cause. That table is the source of V, J and clone size, and D and trimming were worked out from the DNA. The sample table lists over 200,000 clones, approximately 81% of them with a count of one. 8% to 9.5% of the sample is in the top ten clones.

In the prospective study, participants were about 18 to 95 years old, resided in fewer than 25 geographic areas of the United States, and were enrolled through a virtual design. In the prospective study, cohorts were assigned on the basis of participant-reported clinical history obtained from a screening survey and a study questionnaire. In the prospective study, whole blood, serum and a nasopharyngeal or oropharyngeal swab were collected from each participant by mobile phlebotomists. Additional blood draws and questionnaires over an approximately 2-month period could optionally be provided by prospective study participants. Blood samples from the prospective study were shipped frozen or at room temperature prior to DNA extraction. The germline V gene sets CDR1 to SQVTM and CDR2 to ANQGSEA. V is cut back by 7 bases and J by 8 bases, with 11 bases in the junction unmatched. Reading from cysteine to phenylalanine, the CDR3 counts 13 amino acids. The CDR3 DNA has 39 bases and is translated from base 1.

The receptor was isolated from a woman in her forties or fifties with acute COVID-19. Material for sequencing was PBMCs or T cells enriched from blood (not recorded which). The chain is assembled from TRBV29-1 and TRBJ2-1; 7 junctional bases match TRBD1. DNA sequence: TGCAGCGCCATCCGGGACAGAAACTATGAGCAGTTCTTC. Its amino acids are CSAIRDRNYEQFF.